This TCR beta chain was sequenced in a study of blood T cell repertoires in COVID-19. Participants, roughly 18 to 90 years old, spanned under 25 US areas. Symptom resolution, clearance, or two negative PCRs marked donors in Cohort 3 as recovered. The method was immunoSEQ multiplex PCR; TCRdb's version includes in-frame clones alone and lacks a portion of them. The sample carries about 270,000 clones, about 87% recorded once. With 6 bases removed from V and 1 base from J, the gap between germline ends came to 3 bases. The CDR3 extends over 11 amino acids. The germline V gene has CDR1 MDHEN and CDR2 SYDVKM.

The genes are TRBV28 and TRBJ1-2, with D uncertain. The sequenced sample was PBMCs or T cells enriched from blood (not recorded which). The TCR was taken from a woman aged 50 to 60 who had recovered from COVID-19. The chain's CDR3 is CASSGNYGYTF. DNA of the CDR3: TGTGCCAGCAGCGGTAACTATGGCTACACCTTC.